This T cell receptor beta chain was found in a study of blood T cell repertoires in COVID-19 (TCRdb year 2020). Describing the broader study: Samples from collaborators originated in the United States, Italy and Spain and spanned both the acute and convalescent phases of COVID-19. The prospective study material was composed of cDNA or gDNA derived from T cells, B-cell-depleted T cells, or PBMCs. Subjects who had been exposed to COVID-19, were actively infected with it, or had recovered from it provided the deeply sampled blood TCRbeta repertoires that made up the dataset. A freely available public database, intended as a resource for researchers studying the immune response to SARS-CoV-2, is where the repertoires were released. The samples were drawn from the first 160 participants of the ongoing ImmuneRACE study and from 1,254 subjects provided by 6 global collaborators. The sample metadata nearly always contained a de-identified subject ID, COVID-19 status, age in years and sex. Where available, HLA class I and class II types were taken from metadata supplied by the sample provider and were not determined by assay-based typing. Study-wide findings and limitations: The amount of clinical and demographic metadata varied by source and participant and was provided uncurated.

As regards this clone: The antigen it binds to is not known. No base qualities exist here, and no much larger clone lies one base off it.

At one collaborating source in Seattle, patients were enrolled during active infection and were followed longitudinally through the course of disease. The collaborating institutions used their own protocols to collect whole blood in K2EDTA tubes. For TCRbeta analysis, collaborators shipped samples in one of three forms: frozen whole blood, isolated PBMCs, or DNA extracted from either of those sample types. After removal of 0 bases from V and 0 bases from J, the junction retains 2 bases not matched to a gene. Per the germline V gene, SGHNT is the CDR1 and YENEEA is the CDR2. Measured from the cysteine to the phenylalanine, the CDR3 is 17 residues long. Solely the CDR3 DNA is kept, with 51 bases framed from the first base. TCRbeta CDR3 regions were amplified from genomic DNA using the immunoSEQ Assay, a bias-controlled multiplex PCR. The original methods were these. Nucleated cell counts per sample were estimated from amplification of reference gene primers within the assay. To quantify the absolute abundance of each unique TCRbeta CDR3 rearrangement, sequence reads were collapsed and filtered. For each sample, productive Simpson clonality was calculated by taking the square root of Simpson's diversity index across productive rearrangements. Entries here come from immuneACCESS through TCRdb and include only in-frame sequences with V and J called. Some clones fail to appear in such tables; in the studies checked, an unresolved V gene covers under half of the shortfall, and the cause of the remainder is unknown. For V, J and clone size, that table is used; D and trimming come from the DNA. The sample has about 360,000 clones on record, about 86% of them singletons. The ten biggest clones cover less than 9% of the sample.

The TCR sequence derives from a woman aged 60-75 years with COVID-19, enrolled during active disease. The sequencing sample was made of peripheral blood. The rearrangement combines TRBV11-3 with TRBJ1-6; TRBD1 agrees with 7 junctional bases. The DNA sequence follows: TGTGCCAGCAGCTTAGAGCAGGGGGGCTCCTATAATTCACCCCTCCACTTT. This is translated as CASSLEQGGSYNSPLHF.